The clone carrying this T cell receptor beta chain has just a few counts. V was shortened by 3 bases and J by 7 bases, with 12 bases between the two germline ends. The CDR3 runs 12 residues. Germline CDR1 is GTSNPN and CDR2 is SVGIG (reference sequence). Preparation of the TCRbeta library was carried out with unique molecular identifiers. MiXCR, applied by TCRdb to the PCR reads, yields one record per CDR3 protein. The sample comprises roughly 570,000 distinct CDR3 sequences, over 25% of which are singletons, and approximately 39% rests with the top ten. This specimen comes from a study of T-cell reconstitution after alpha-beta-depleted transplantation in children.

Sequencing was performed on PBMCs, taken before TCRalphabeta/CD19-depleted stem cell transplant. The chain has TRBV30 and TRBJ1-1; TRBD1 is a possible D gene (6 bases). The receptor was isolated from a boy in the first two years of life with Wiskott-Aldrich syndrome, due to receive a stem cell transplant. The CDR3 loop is CAWSSGQLEAFF. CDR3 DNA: TGTGCCTGGAGCTCCGGACAGCTTGAAGCTTTCTTT.